The 31 T cell receptor beta chains given below trace back to one sample, sequenced in a study of Graves' ophthalmopathy and Graves' hyperthyroidism. Investigators amplified TCR beta CDR3 regions from RNA transcripts. First-round RT-PCR relied on HTBI primers, and a second-round multiplex PCR came next. A single record per CDR3 protein comes from TCRdb applying MiXCR to the multiplex PCR reads. Among hundreds of thousands of distinct CDR3 sequences listed, 35% to 50% were seen once. The sequenced sample was peripheral blood. The receptor set was obtained from an adult man with Graves' ophthalmopathy.

A note on this clonotype: A much larger clone differs by one base, so this may be a read error. In DNA, the CDR3 is TGTGCCAGTAGTATCCGGGAAGGGCGGACTGAAGCTTCCTTT. It translates to CASSIREGRTEASF. This chain links TRBV19 with TRBJ1-1, with no clear D. Germline values: CDR1 LNHDA, CDR2 SQIVND (reference sequence). The CDR3 consists of 14 residues.

Only a few counts were recorded for this clonotype. This chain connects TRBV7-9 to TRBJ2-7; the match to TRBD2 covers 7 bases. CDR3 length: 14 residues. Germline V gives CDR1 SEHNR, CDR2 FQNEAQ (reference sequence). Trimming removed 5 bases from V and 4 bases from J; junction bases left unmatched: 8. CDR3 in amino acids: CASSPRRELYEQYF. The CDR3 nucleotides read TGTGCCAGCAGCCCCCGGCGGGAGCTTTACGAGCAGTACTTC.

This clonotype has only a few counts. This chain connects TRBV7-9 to TRBJ1-5; 9 bases fit TRBD1. The length of the CDR3 is 14 residues. The J segment lost 7 bases and the V segment lost 5 bases, leaving 6 bases of the junction unmatched. Germline-derived CDR1 and CDR2 are SEHNR and FQNEAQ (reference sequence). This CDR3 is CASSRGQGGQPQHF. In DNA, the CDR3 is TGTGCCAGCAGCCGGGGACAGGGTGGCCAGCCCCAGCATTTT.

This clonotype was picked up many times. CDR3: CASSREAGGEDSHPQHF. CDR3 in DNA: TGTGCCAGCAGCCGCGAGGCAGGGGGCGAGGACTCACATCCCCAGCATTTT. V is TRBV7-9 and J is TRBJ1-5; 8 nucleotides align to TRBD1. V was pared by 5 bases and J by 10 bases, with 19 bases of the junction left unmatched. This CDR3 has 17 amino acids. In germline, CDR1 is SEHNR, CDR2 FQNEAQ (reference sequence).

The chain carries TRBV6-5 and TRBJ2-7; the match to TRBD2 covers 7 bases. The germline V gene encodes CDR1 MNHEY and CDR2 SVGAGI. The CDR3 consists of 16 residues. V dropped 0 bases and J dropped 5; count of bases not matched to a gene: 10. In nucleotides, the CDR3 is TGTGCCAGCAGTTACTCGATAGTGGCAGGGAGGGACGAGCAGTACTTC. Its protein product is CASSYSIVAGRDEQYF.

On this clonotype: A junction end diverges from the germline sequence, so it may reflect a read error. The gene calls are TRBV25-1 and TRBJ2-5, with D tentatively TRBD2 (6 bases). From germline, CDR1 is MGHDK and CDR2 SYGVNS. The CDR3 has 14 residues. In nucleotides, the CDR3 is TGTGCCAGCAGCAAAGAAATAGCGGAAGAGACCCGGTACTTC. Amino acid sequence: CASSKEIAEETRYF. The variable domain in full, with the rest retrieved from reference TRBV25-1 and TRBJ2-5, is EADIYQTPRYLVIGTGKKITLECSQTMGHDKMYWYQQDPGMELHLIHYSYGVNSTEKGDLSSESTVSRIRTEHFPLTLESARPSHTSQYLCASSKEIAEETRYFGPGTRLLVL.

J is TRBJ1-5 and V is TRBV19; a possible D gene is TRBD1 (5 bases). There are 13 residues in the CDR3. The V gene's germline CDR1 is LNHDA and CDR2 SQIVND (reference sequence). V lost 10 bases to trimming and J lost 3 bases, with 13 bases between them. This chain's CDR3 is CATQGLINQPQHF. Here the CDR3 DNA reads TGTGCCACCCAGGGACTGATCAATCAGCCCCAGCATTTT.

The gene calls are TRBV9 and TRBJ2-5, with unresolved D. The CDR3 has 14 residues. V was trimmed by 4 bases and J by 5 bases, leaving 15 bases between them. Germline V gives CDR1 SGDLS, CDR2 YYNGEE. CDR3 bases: TGTGCCAGCAGCCACGGTCAAATAATTGAGACCCAGTACTTC. This gives the protein CASSHGQIIETQYF.

The J gene is TRBJ1-1, the V gene TRBV29-1; 7 bases line up with TRBD1. The CDR3 runs to 12 residues. The trim removed 7 bases at V and 3 bases at J, leaving 5 bases unmatched. Germline lookup yields CDR1 SQVTM and CDR2 ANQGSEA. The CDR3 is CSAATGDTEAFF. CDR3 DNA sequence: TGCAGCGCCGCTACAGGGGACACTGAAGCTTTCTTT.

There are a few counts of this clonotype. The CDR3 coding sequence is TGTGCCAGCAGAACAGGACAGGAAAGAGGGGCAGATACGCAGTATTTT. This encodes CASRTGQERGADTQYF. This chain links TRBV25-1 with TRBJ2-3, with 7 bases that match TRBD1. Germline loops: CDR1 MGHDK, CDR2 SYGVNS. This CDR3 is built from 16 residues. V lost 6 bases and J lost 4; bases outside the gene matches: 13.

The chain joins TRBV2 to TRBJ2-7; D tentatively fits TRBD1 or TRBD2 (5 bases each). CDR1 is SNHLY and CDR2 is FYNNEI in the germline V gene. The V and J ends lost 5 bases and 2 bases respectively, with 16 bases between them. The CDR3 is made up of 15 amino acids. In nucleotides, the CDR3 is TGTGCCAGCAGTTACGGGCTGGGGGATACCTACGAGCAGTACTTC. Translating it yields CASSYGLGDTYEQYF. Variable domain in full (rest from reference TRBV2 and TRBJ2-7): EPEVTQTPSHQVTQMGQEVILRCVPISNHLYFYWYRQILGQKVEFLVSFYNNEISEKSEIFDDQFSVERPDGSNFTLKIRSTKLEDSAMYFCASSYGLGDTYEQYFGPGTRLTVT.

This clonotype was detected only a few times. This chain joins TRBV25-1 and TRBJ1-6; perhaps TRBD1 as D (6 bases). CDR1 and CDR2 from the germline V gene are MGHDK and SYGVNS. The CDR3 covers 14 residues. Trimming took off 6 bases at V and 7 bases at J, with 13 bases between the two ends. The CDR3 DNA sequence: TGTGCCAGCAGGAAACAGGGCTCCAATTCACCCCTCCACTTT. Translating it yields CASRKQGSNSPLHF.

This clonotype has just a few counts. V is TRBV5-6 and J is TRBJ2-7; D perhaps matches TRBD1 (6 bases). The germline V gene encodes CDR1 SGHDT and CDR2 YYEEEE. The germline V and J ends were trimmed by 4 bases and 1 base, with 9 bases remaining between them. CDR3 size: 13 residues. As DNA, the CDR3 is TGTGCCAGCAGCGGCGGACAGTCCTACGAGCAGTACTTC. Its translation: CASSGGQSYEQYF.

Details on this clonotype: A much more abundant neighbour one base away suggests this may be a read error. V and J are TRBV10-3 and TRBJ1-2; the D is unclear. Germline-derived CDR1 and CDR2 are ENHRY and SYGVKD. The V end was cut by 6 bases, the J end by 0 bases, with 17 bases between. The CDR3 contains 16 residues. The CDR3 spells CAIRGITSGANYGYTF. The CDR3 bases are TGTGCCATCAGGGGAATAACTTCCGGAGCTAACTATGGCTACACCTTC.

V gene TRBV25-1 combines with J gene TRBJ1-2; D not certain. Germline CDR1 and CDR2: MGHDK and SYGVNS. V gave up 5 bases and J gave up 7 bases, with 14 bases separating them. This CDR3 region has 13 residues. The CDR3: CASSSRTVGGYTF. The CDR3, as DNA: TGTGCCAGCAGTTCTCGGACCGTCGGTGGCTACACCTTC.

With respect to this clonotype: The junction departs from the called germline gene at one end, perhaps through a read error. The chain has TRBV10-3 and TRBJ1-4; perhaps TRBD1 as D (5 bases). Germline V lookup: CDR1 ENHRY, CDR2 SYGVKD. This CDR3 has 14 amino acids. The DNA for the CDR3 is TGTGCCAGCAGTCTCCGGGGCTCGAGAGAAAAACTGTTTTTT. It yields the protein CASSLRGSREKLFF.

This chain uses TRBV7-9 with TRBJ2-7; 12 positions agree with TRBD1. The CDR3 contains 15 residues. Per the germline V gene, CDR1 is SEHNR and CDR2 is FQNEAQ (reference sequence). V gave up 10 bases and J gave up 5 bases; unmatched junction bases: 12. The CDR3 DNA is TGTGCCATCAGTGATAGGGACAGGGGGCAGAACGAGCAGTACTTC. This codes for CAISDRDRGQNEQYF. The full variable domain, with the rest looked up from reference TRBV7-9 and TRBJ2-7, is DTGVSQNPRHKITKRGQNVTFRCDPISEHNRLYWYRQTLGQGPEFLTYFQNEAQLEKSRLLSDRFSAERPKGSFSTLEIQRTEQGDSAMYLCAISDRDRGQNEQYFGPGTRLTVT.

V usage is TRBV12-3 or TRBV12-4 and J usage is TRBJ1-5, with D tentatively TRBD1 (5 bases). The ends were cut back, 5 bases at V and 6 bases at J, with 17 bases in the middle. This CDR3 is built from 15 residues. The CDR3 reads CASSDGGTLAQPQHF. In DNA, the CDR3 is TGTGCCAGCAGTGATGGCGGGACGCTAGCTCAGCCCCAGCATTTT.

The rearrangement uses TRBV7-9 and TRBJ1-2, with TRBD1 matching 9 bases. CDR3 length: 14 residues. The J segment lost 6 bases and the V segment lost 1 base, leaving 3 bases of the junction unmatched. Germline V CDR1 and CDR2: SEHNR, FQNEAQ (reference sequence). CDR3 residues: CASSLGQGEHGYTF. The DNA of the CDR3 is TGTGCCAGCAGCTTAGGACAGGGGGAACATGGCTACACCTTC.

The rearrangement joins TRBV20-1 to TRBJ2-7; D gene unclear. The CDR3 runs to 13 residues. Per germline, CDR1 DFQATT and CDR2 SNEGSKA (reference sequence). V was pared by 0 bases and J by 0 bases, with 6 bases between. The CDR3 DNA reads TGCAGTGCTAGAGAGCCAAGCTCCTACGAGCAGTACTTC. Protein: CSAREPSSYEQYF.

Only a few counts were recorded for this clonotype. This chain connects TRBV20-1 to TRBJ2-5, with unresolved D. Trimming took off 4 bases at V and 1 base at J, with 10 bases between the two ends. CDR3 length: 13 residues. Per germline, CDR1 DFQATT and CDR2 SNEGSKA (reference sequence). The CDR3 here is CSAIRFVQETQYF. The DNA of the CDR3 is TGCAGTGCTATTCGGTTTGTCCAAGAGACCCAGTACTTC.

This clonotype came up many times. V and J are TRBV2 and TRBJ2-5; D unresolved. Trimming left V 8 bases short and J 3 bases short, with 7 bases between. The CDR3 consists of 11 residues. CDR1 SNHLY and CDR2 FYNNEI come from the germline V gene. In nucleotides, the CDR3 is TGTGCCAGCCGAGTGGAAGAGACCCAGTACTTC. Residues: CASRVEETQYF.

The rearrangement joins TRBV20-1 to TRBJ1-5; D gene ambiguous. The V end lost 4 bases, the J end lost 4 bases, and 14 bases lay between the germline ends. Germline-derived CDR1 and CDR2 are DFQATT and SNEGSKA (reference sequence). The CDR3 extends over 14 amino acids. The CDR3 sequence is CSATPDPYNQPQHF. The DNA of the CDR3 is TGCAGTGCTACCCCCGACCCTTATAATCAGCCCCAGCATTTT.

The chain joins TRBV2 to TRBJ2-5; 7 bases agree with TRBD2. With the DNA end fitting TRBJ2-1 better, the J assignment may be wrong. Germline values: CDR1 SNHLY, CDR2 FYNNEI. This CDR3 comprises 15 residues. In DNA form, the CDR3 reads TGTGCCAGCAGTGAAGCGGGGGGGGGAGGCAATGAGCAGTTCTTC. Encoded protein: CASSEAGGGGNEQFF.

Worth noting for this clonotype: This may come from a read error, since a much larger clone is one base off. The rearrangement links TRBV20-1 to TRBJ2-7; the D call may be TRBD1 or TRBD2 (5 bases each). Germline-derived CDR1 and CDR2 are DFQATT and SNEGSKA (reference sequence). This CDR3 is built from 13 residues. V was clipped by 4 bases and J by 3 bases, with 13 bases between them. The CDR3: CSATGPANYEQYF. Here the CDR3 DNA reads TGCAGTGCTACGGGACCAGCCAACTACGAGCAGTACTTC.

As concerns this clonotype: A read error may explain this, as a much larger clone is one base away. The chain links TRBV20-1 to TRBJ2-5, with D uncertain. Germline lookup yields CDR1 DFQATT and CDR2 SNEGSKA (reference sequence). This CDR3 spans 10 amino acids. Trimming left V 4 bases short and J 11 bases short, with 11 bases between. CDR3 coding DNA: TGCAGTGCTAAGTCGGTTGAGCAGTACTTC. Its translation is CSAKSVEQYF.

The rearrangement links TRBV5-1 to TRBJ2-7; possibly TRBD2 for D (5 bases). Per the germline V gene, CDR1 is SGHRS and CDR2 is YFSETQ. Trimming cost V 5 bases and J 7 bases, with 13 bases left between them. The CDR3 is 12 residues long. CDR3 nucleotides: TGCGCCAGCAGAGAGGCAGCGGAGGAGCAGTACTTC. This translates into CASREAAEEQYF.

The chain has TRBV29-1 and TRBJ1-1; D not certain. This CDR3 is built from 12 residues. CDR1 is SQVTM and CDR2 is ANQGSEA in the germline V gene. Trimming removed 6 bases at V and 0 bases at J, with 8 bases between. The CDR3: CSVSGLNTEAFF. CDR3 DNA sequence: TGCAGCGTCTCGGGATTGAACACTGAAGCTTTCTTT.

The chain joins TRBV20-1 to TRBJ2-7; D assignment may be TRBD1 or TRBD2 (6 bases each). Between the trimmed V and J ends, which lost 3 bases and 3 bases, there was a span of 15 bases. This CDR3 is built from 14 residues. CDR1 DFQATT and CDR2 SNEGSKA come from the germline V gene (reference sequence). CDR3 bases: TGCAGTGCTAGTTCATCGGGGGCCGACTACGAGCAGTACTTC. This translates into CSASSSGADYEQYF.

This clonotype was observed a handful of times. One end of the junction varies from germline; a read error may be responsible. J is TRBJ1-1 and V is TRBV4-3; the D gene is possibly TRBD1 (5 bases). Germline assignment: CDR1 LGHNA and CDR2 YSLEER. This CDR3 contains 15 residues. CDR3 amino acids: CASSHALTENTEAFF. The CDR3, as DNA: TGTGCCAGCAGCCATGCCTTGACAGAGAACACTGAAGCTTTCTTT.

This clonotype occurred a few times. The V gene is TRBV20-1, the J gene TRBJ1-1; tentative D call: TRBD1 (6 bases). CDR1 is DFQATT and CDR2 is SNEGSKA in the germline V gene (reference sequence). V was pared by 5 bases and J by 0 bases, with 10 bases between. The CDR3 sequence is 13 residues long. The CDR3 region has the DNA TGCAGTGCTCGGGGACACCTGAACACTGAAGCTTTCTTT. Protein product: CSARGHLNTEAFF.